This T cell receptor beta chain originates from a study of cytomegalovirus exposure and HLA in healthy donors. The primer mix had 60 Vbeta and 13 Jbeta primers. Here immunoSEQ multiplex PCR was the method, and the copy in TCRdb shows in-frame clones only, minus some. This table has some 160,000 clones, around three quarters appearing once. The CDR3 spans 13 residues. V dropped 4 bases and J dropped 11 bases, with 18 bases sitting between them. Germline-derived CDR1 and CDR2 are SGDLS and YYNGEE. This clone was counted only a few times. The clonotype originates from a woman aged 25 to 39 in good health and CMV-seronegative. J is TRBJ1-1 and V is TRBV9; no clear D. The sequencing sample was made of PBMCs. CDR3 nucleotide sequence: TGTGCCAGCAGCCCTACAGATACGGATCGTGCTTTCTTT. Translating it yields CASSPTDTDRAFF.